Listed below are T cell receptor beta chains from one sample, sequenced in a study of CD4 T cell repertoires in COVID-19. Here immunoSEQ multiplex PCR was the method, and the copy in TCRdb shows in-frame clones only, minus some. The data hold approximately 79,000 clones, with roughly four fifths observed a single time. The specimen comprised CD4+ T cells from peripheral blood, sampled after recovery from COVID-19. The receptors here all came from a human donor who had COVID-19. CDR3s include the opening cysteine and the closing phenylalanine or tryptophan. A D gene is named only where the DNA matches it firmly. Clone size is shown for a subset of rows, as once, few, many or a class of expanded clone.

D | size | J | V | CDR3 | DNA
TRBD1 | NA | TRBJ2-7 | TRBV4-2 | CASSPQAGGTYEQYF | TGTGCCAGCAGCCCCCAAGCAGGGGGCACATACGAGCAGTACTTC
TRBD2 | NA | TRBJ2-2 | TRBV4-2 | CASSPGTSFHGELFF | TGTGCCAGCAGTCCCGGGACTAGCTTCCACGGGGAGCTGTTTTTT
NA | NA | TRBJ1-2 | TRBV21-1 | CASSNQHRQVYGYTF | TGTGCCAGCAGCAATCAACATCGACAGGTCTATGGCTACACCTTC
NA | NA | TRBJ1-2 | TRBV18 | CASSANSQGGGYTF | TGTGCCAGCTCAGCCAACTCACAGGGTGGTGGCTACACCTTC
TRBD1 | NA | TRBJ1-5 | TRBV6-5 | CASSTQGGNQPQHF | TGTGCCAGCAGTACGCAGGGGGGCAATCAGCCCCAGCATTTT
NA | medium-sized | TRBJ1-3 | TRBV19 | CASSKRDSSGNTIYF | TGTGCCAGTAGTAAAAGGGACTCCTCTGGAAACACCATATATTTT
NA | NA | TRBJ1-5 | TRBV7-7 | CASSSSIDQPQHF | TGTGCCAGCAGCTCTTCCATTGATCAGCCCCAGCATTTT
NA | NA | TRBJ2-3 | TRBV2 | CASSYVTVGTDTQYF | TGTGCCAGCAGCTACGTCACCGTTGGCACAGATACGCAGTATTTT
NA | few | TRBJ2-3 | TRBV5-1 | CASSPGTFFTDTQYF | TGCGCCAGCAGCCCAGGGACATTCTTCACAGATACGCAGTATTTT
NA | few | TRBJ1-5 | TRBV6-4 | CASSVEAGGQPQHF | TGTGCCAGCAGTGTCGAGGCTGGAGGGCAGCCCCAGCATTTT
TRBD1 | NA | TRBJ1-3 | TRBV7-9 | CASSQDGTVGNTIYF | TGTGCCAGCAGCCAGGACGGGACAGTAGGAAACACCATATATTTT
NA | NA | TRBJ2-2 | TRBV7-9 | CASSLAGELFF | TGTGCCAGCAGCTTAGCTGGGGAGCTGTTTTTT
NA | NA | TRBJ2-2 | TRBV11-2 | CASSFLAGTGTGELFF | TGTGCCAGCAGCTTTTTGGCGGGAACGGGCACCGGGGAGCTGTTTTTT
NA | NA | TRBJ2-5 | TRBV11-1 | CASSLQGYQETQYF | TGTGCCAGCAGCCTCCAGGGGTACCAAGAGACCCAGTACTTC
TRBD2 | NA | TRBJ2-1 | TRBV7-2 | CASSLGLAGLNNEQFF | TGTGCCAGCAGCTTAGGACTAGCGGGTCTCAACAATGAGCAGTTCTTC
NA | once | TRBJ1-2 | TRBV7-9 | CASSVEVGYTF | TGTGCCAGCAGCGTTGAAGTCGGCTACACCTTC
TRBD1 | NA | TRBJ1-5 | TRBV6-6 | CASSLGGRVAQPQHF | TGTGCCAGCAGCCTAGGGGGCAGGGTGGCTCAGCCCCAGCATTTT
TRBD1 | NA | TRBJ2-5 | TRBV7-8 | CASSYNRDRVETQYF | TGTGCCAGCAGCTATAACCGGGACAGGGTAGAGACCCAGTACTTC
NA | NA | TRBJ2-1 | TRBV2 | CASSEESSYNEQFF | TGTGCCAGCAGTGAGGAGAGCTCCTACAATGAGCAGTTCTTC
NA | NA | TRBJ2-1 | TRBV9 | CASSVAVDIYNEQFF | TGTGCCAGCAGCGTAGCTGTGGACATTTACAATGAGCAGTTCTTC
NA | NA | TRBJ2-7 | TRBV27 | CASSASSQGMQYF | TGTGCCAGCAGTGCGTCTTCTCAGGGAATGCAGTACTTC
NA | NA | TRBJ2-2 | TRBV19 | CASTLGGANTGELFF | TGTGCCAGTACCCTAGGGGGGGCGAACACCGGGGAGCTGTTTTTT
NA | NA | TRBJ1-6 | TRBV3-1/TRBV3-2 | CASSQLPPGSPLHF | TGTGCCAGCAGCCAGCTGCCTCCCGGGTCACCCCTCCACTTT
TRBD1 | NA | TRBJ2-7 | TRBV5-6 | CASSPRTGRITYEQYF | TGTGCCAGCAGCCCCCGGACAGGGCGTATTACCTACGAGCAGTACTTC
NA | NA | TRBJ2-2 | TRBV7-3 | CASREGTGELFF | TGTGCCAGCAGAGAGGGTACGGGGGAGCTGTTTTTT
NA | NA | TRBJ2-7 | TRBV2 | CATSTALKHEQYF | TGTGCCACCTCGACAGCCCTCAAACACGAGCAGTACTTC
NA | NA | TRBJ2-1 | TRBV6-5 | CASRRFEGEQFF | TGTGCCAGCAGGCGATTCGAAGGAGAGCAGTTCTTC
NA | NA | TRBJ1-5 | TRBV19 | CASRQGPNGNQPQHF | TGTGCCAGTAGACAGGGACCAAACGGTAATCAGCCCCAGCATTTT
TRBD2 | NA | TRBJ2-7 | TRBV28 | CASSLGLAGGYEQYF | TGTGCCAGCAGTTTGGGACTAGCGGGGGGGTACGAGCAGTACTTC